This is a list of T cell receptor beta chains from one sample in a study of cytomegalovirus exposure and HLA in healthy donors. Libraries were prepared by immunoSEQ multiplex PCR; TCRdb keeps only in-frame clonotypes and omits some of them. The sample consists of about 130,000 clones, approximately 80% of them appearing once. The source material was PBMCs. The receptors were gathered from a man aged 45-65 years in good health and CMV-seronegative. The CDR3 runs from the conserved cysteine through the conserved F or W.

>TRBV9
CASSVVTGNYGYTF
>TRBV5-1
CASSRGQIPSSYEQYF
>TRBV27
CASSFIAGQGQDTQYF
>TRBV18
CASSPTVASREQYF
>TRBV6-6
CASSLGQVEQFF
>TRBV10-3
CAIKTGGTSEQYF
>TRBV28
CASAPAGVGTDTQYF
>TRBV5-1
CASSLSPGGRAGELFF
>TRBV10-3
CAISGLAYEQFF
>TRBV18
CASSPVAGSSGANVLTF
>TRBV28
CASGLGGGINYGYTF
>TRBV15
CATSRGSNQETQYF
>TRBV11-2
CASSLVGGRAVTDTQYF
>TRBV4-1
CASSQEAGAVSTDTQYF
>TRBV7-9
CASSLEASGPLYGQYF
>TRBV7-9
CASSSLAAKVSYTF
>TRBV4-2
CASSQLSGRYEQFF